This passage covers 4 T cell receptor beta chains from one sample sequenced in a study of regulatory T cells in long-lasting Graves disease. Time point given: newly diagnosed GD, antithyroid drugs for less than 3 months. The TCR library was made from RNA extracted from PBMCs. Relying on iRepertoire HTBI primers and Arm-PCR of CDR3 regions, the team built TCR beta libraries. From the multiplex PCR reads, TCRdb called clonotypes with MiXCR, one entry per CDR3 protein. Found here are about 540,000 distinct CDR3 sequences, around an eighth of them singletons; the top ten hold 8% to 10%. The same sample was also studied in work on T cells in Graves' hyperthyroidism and ophthalmopathy.

Material: peripheral blood mononuclear cells (PBMCs), obtained at new diagnosis, from a patient treated with antithyroid drugs. These receptors originate from a man aged 25 to 45 with Graves disease.

This clonotype was observed at least ten times. The V gene is TRBV2, the J gene TRBJ2-1; D is unresolved. Germline loops: CDR1 SNHLY, CDR2 FYNNEI. Between the trimmed V and J ends, which lost 3 bases and 5 bases, there was a span of 8 bases. The CDR3 loop spans 13 amino acids. The CDR3: CASSDRGHNEQFF. The DNA of the CDR3 is TGTGCCAGCAGTGATCGTGGGCACAATGAGCAGTTCTTC.

This clonotype was picked up many times. The chain is built from TRBV12-3 or TRBV12-4 and TRBJ2-7; no definite D call. V shed 3 bases and J shed 2 bases, with 11 bases lying between them. The CDR3 length is 14 residues. The CDR3 is CASSLLLGTYEQYF. CDR3 DNA sequence: TGTGCCAGCAGTTTGTTACTGGGGACCTACGAGCAGTACTTC.

This clonotype appeared many times. J is TRBJ1-6 and V is TRBV27; no firm D call. This CDR3 region has 13 residues. The germline V gene has CDR1 MNHEY and CDR2 SMNVEV (reference sequence). V lost 6 bases and J 6 bases, leaving 9 bases between the germline ends. The CDR3 reads CASSNTANSPLHF. The CDR3, as DNA: TGTGCCAGCAGCAACACAGCTAATTCACCCCTCCACTTT.

V is TRBV11-2 and J is TRBJ1-2; D possibly corresponds to TRBD1 (5 bases). Trimming took off 8 bases at V and 5 bases at J, with 18 bases between the two ends. The CDR3 runs to 14 residues. Germline loops: CDR1 SGHAT, CDR2 FQNNGV. CDR3 region: CASDPEGTTYGYTF. DNA of the CDR3: TGTGCCAGCGACCCAGAGGGGACCACTTATGGCTACACCTTC.